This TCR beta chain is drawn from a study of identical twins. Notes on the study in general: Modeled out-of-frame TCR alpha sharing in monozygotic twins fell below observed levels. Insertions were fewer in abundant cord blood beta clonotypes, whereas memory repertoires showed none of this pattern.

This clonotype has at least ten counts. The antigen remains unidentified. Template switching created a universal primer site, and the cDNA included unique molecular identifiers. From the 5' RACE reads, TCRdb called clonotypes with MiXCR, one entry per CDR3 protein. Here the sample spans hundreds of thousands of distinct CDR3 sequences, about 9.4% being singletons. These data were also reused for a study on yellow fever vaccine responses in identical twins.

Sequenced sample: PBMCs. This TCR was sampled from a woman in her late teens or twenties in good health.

The DNA for the CDR3 is TGTGCCAGCAGCCAAGGTCCCGGGCGCCTGAACACTGAAGCTTTCTTT. Translation gives CASSQGPGRLNTEAFF. This chain joins TRBV3-1 and TRBJ1-1; D uncertain. The CDR3 loop spans 16 amino acids. The germline CDR1 and CDR2 sequences are LGHDT and YNNKEL (reference sequence). V was shortened by 1 base and J by 0 bases, with 12 bases between the two germline ends.